One and the same sample provided the 8 T cell receptor beta chains below, sequenced in a study of post-analysis software for immune sequencing data. Findings and limits, study-wide: There were a few TRBV segments more frequent in patients than controls, and TRBV5-6, TRBV5-1 and TRBV20-1 were among them.

No cognate antigen is known for these TCRs. TCR beta libraries were prepared from cDNA with unique molecular identifiers. TCRdb re-derived calls from the PCR reads in MiXCR, one entry per CDR3 protein. The sample yields hundreds of thousands of distinct CDR3 sequences, 55% to 60% seen once. Sequencing used blood. Source of these receptors: a girl aged 2-10 years with multiple sclerosis.

The chain joins TRBV28 to TRBJ2-4; 10 bases align to TRBD2. The V segment lost 3 bases and the J segment 9 bases; nucleotides outside the gene matches: 8. The CDR3 consists of 15 residues. Germline V lookup: CDR1 MDHEN, CDR2 SYDVKM. The CDR3 reads CASSLLAGGQGIQYF. The CDR3 DNA follows: TGTGCCAGCAGTTTGTTAGCGGGAGGTCAGGGCATTCAGTACTTC.

V and J are TRBV5-1 and TRBJ2-1, with 10 bases aligning to TRBD1. V was pared by 7 bases and J by 5 bases, with 3 bases of the junction left unmatched. Germline CDR1 and CDR2: SGHRS and YFSETQ. This CDR3 contains 13 residues. Here the CDR3 reads CASSGTGDNEQFF. The CDR3 DNA follows: TGCGCCAGCTCCGGGACAGGGGACAATGAGCAGTTCTTC.

This clonotype was seen a handful of times. The V call is TRBV7-9, the J call TRBJ1-2; D is unclear. V dropped 5 bases and J dropped 8 bases, with 15 bases sitting between them. Germline lookup yields CDR1 SEHNR and CDR2 FQNEAQ (reference sequence). This CDR3 contains 13 residues. The CDR3 DNA sequence: TGTGCCAGCAGCCCCGACATGGAACGCGGCTACACCTTC. Its translation: CASSPDMERGYTF.

V and J are TRBV10-3 and TRBJ1-1, with 7 bases fitting TRBD1. Germline-derived CDR1 and CDR2 are ENHRY and SYGVKD. This CDR3 has 13 amino acids. V lost 6 bases to trimming and J lost 4 bases; unmatched junction nucleotides: 5. The CDR3 loop is CAIRPDRATEAFF. CDR3 sequence (DNA): TGTGCCATCAGACCAGACAGGGCCACTGAAGCTTTCTTT.

CDR3 residues: CSVYRAETQYF. CDR3 nucleotide sequence: TGCAGCGTTTACAGGGCAGAGACCCAGTACTTC. The chain recombines TRBV29-1 with TRBJ2-5; perhaps TRBD1 as D (6 bases). The V end lost 5 bases, the J end lost 4 bases, and 8 bases lay between the germline ends. Germline V gene lookup returns CDR1 SQVTM and CDR2 ANQGSEA. The CDR3 is 11 amino acids.

The chain employs TRBV7-2 and TRBJ2-7, with a tentative D call TRBD2 (6 bases). The J call is uncertain, as TRBJ2-5 better fits the DNA end. Germline V gene lookup returns CDR1 SGHTA and CDR2 FQGNSA. This CDR3 comprises 16 residues. The CDR3 loop is CASSLAVSGAGETQYF. DNA of the CDR3: TGTGCCAGCAGCTTAGCGGTGTCGGGAGCGGGTGAGACCCAGTACTTC.

This clonotype was seen more than once but under ten times. This rearrangement joins TRBV29-1 to TRBJ1-1; tentative D call: TRBD1 (5 bases). Germline CDR1 is SQVTM and CDR2 is ANQGSEA. CDR3 length: 14 residues. V lost 6 bases, J lost 2 bases, and 16 bases lay in between. CDR3 residues: CSVSMGRKNTEAFF. The CDR3, as DNA: TGCAGCGTGTCTATGGGACGGAAAAACACTGAAGCTTTCTTT.

V usage is TRBV12-3 or TRBV12-4 and J usage is TRBJ2-7; D may correspond to TRBD1 or TRBD2 (5 bases each). The CDR3 loop spans 13 amino acids. Trimming cost V 5 bases and J 6 bases, with 14 bases left between them. CDR3 sequence (DNA): TGTGCCAGCAGTGAGGGGCCTGGAGGCGAGCAGTACTTC. Its protein is CASSEGPGGEQYF.